These 21 T cell receptor beta chains came from one sample sequenced in a study of beta chain features in type 1 diabetes. Expressed TCRB transcripts were sequenced, since all the RNA that had been isolated was reverse transcribed. Sequencing was performed with immunoSEQ multiplex PCR; in TCRdb, only in-frame clones are kept and a portion is missing. This table holds roughly 150,000 clones, around 8% found once. The sequencing sample was made of central memory CD4+ T cells from blood. All receptors come from a man aged 18 to 30 in good health.

The V gene is TRBV4-1, the J gene TRBJ2-3; 8 bases are a match to TRBD1. The CDR3 extends over 16 amino acids. V was pared by 0 bases and J by 3 bases, with 5 bases of the junction left unmatched. The germline V gene encodes CDR1 MGHRA and CDR2 YSYEKL. CDR3 nucleotide sequence: TGCGCCAGCAGCCAAGACGGCAGGGGGCAGACAGATACGCAGTATTTT. Translation: CASSQDGRGQTDTQYF.

This CDR3 is CAISVSGGQETQYF. CDR3 bases: TGTGCCATCAGTGTAAGCGGGGGGCAAGAGACCCAGTACTTC. The J gene is TRBJ2-5, the V gene TRBV10-3, with TRBD2 matching over 9 bases. The germline gives CDR1 ENHRY, CDR2 SYGVKD. CDR3 length: 14 amino acids. V lost 4 bases, J lost 2 bases, and 2 bases stayed unmatched.

This clone was seen ten or more times. The CDR3, as DNA: TGTGCCAGCAGCTTCAGATCCTCAGATACGCAGTATTTT. Translating it yields CASSFRSSDTQYF. V gene TRBV9 combines with J gene TRBJ2-3; D is ambiguous. Trimming shortened V by 4 bases and J by 4 bases, and 10 bases separated the two germline ends. This CDR3 contains 13 residues. Per germline, CDR1 SGDLS and CDR2 YYNGEE.

The sample holds many counts of this clone. The chain carries TRBV21-1 and TRBJ1-1; the table's D call of TRBD1 was not tested on the DNA. TRBV21-1 counts as a pseudogene. The CDR3 runs 17 residues. The CDR3 bases are TGTGCCAGCAGCAAAGGCGATCACTTGGGCGAGAACACTGAAGCTTTCTTT. Its protein is CASSKGDHLGENTEAFF.

This clone was counted many times. This chain joins TRBV7-9 and TRBJ2-7; TRBD1 matches at 10 bases. CDR1 and CDR2 (germline): SEHNR, FQNEAQ (reference sequence). V was pared by 7 bases and J by 3 bases, with 18 bases of the junction left unmatched. This CDR3 region has 18 residues. CDR3 DNA sequence: TGTGCCAGCATCCCCGAAAGGGTGTCTGGGGACAGGGGCTACGAGCAGTACTTC. Protein: CASIPERVSGDRGYEQYF.

This clone turned up a few times. The chain couples TRBV7-2 to TRBJ2-7; D might be TRBD1 (5 bases). Deletions cut 8 bases from V and 0 bases from J, with 8 bases between. The CDR3 totals 12 residues. Germline V lookup: CDR1 SGHTA, CDR2 FQGNSA. In DNA, the CDR3 is TGTGCCAGCGGGGCAGTCTCCTACGAGCAGTACTTC. Translated: CASGAVSYEQYF.

V gene TRBV7-8 combines with J gene TRBJ2-2; 11 positions agree with TRBD2. The CDR3 extends over 18 amino acids. Germline-derived CDR1 and CDR2 are SGHVS and FQNEAQ. The trim removed 2 bases at V and 4 bases at J, leaving 9 bases unmatched. Here the CDR3 DNA reads TGTGCCAGCAGCTTAAGGCTAGCGGGAGGTCTGAGCACCGGGGAGCTGTTTTTT. Protein: CASSLRLAGGLSTGELFF.

The rearrangement uses TRBV2 and TRBJ2-1; 11 bases are shared with TRBD2. Losses at the gene ends were 2 bases for V and 7 bases for J; bases not matched to a gene: 4. The germline gives CDR1 SNHLY, CDR2 FYNNEI. The length of the CDR3 is 15 residues. CDR3 nucleotide sequence: TGTGCCAGCAGTGAACTAATAGCGGGAGGGAATGAGCAGTTCTTC. Protein product: CASSELIAGGNEQFF.

This clone has only a few counts. This rearrangement joins TRBV18 to TRBJ1-1, with unresolved D. The CDR3 totals 14 residues. Germline values: CDR1 KGHSH, CDR2 LQKENI. The ends were cut back, 3 bases at V and 7 bases at J, with 15 bases in the middle. CDR3 amino acids: CASSPDLGLYEAFF. CDR3 in DNA: TGTGCCAGCTCACCCGACCTGGGCCTCTATGAAGCTTTCTTT.

This clone was counted only a few times. This sequence joins TRBV7-2 and TRBJ2-7; maybe TRBD1 (6 bases). This CDR3 region has 13 residues. V shed 1 base and J shed 3 bases, with 7 bases lying between them. CDR1 and CDR2 (germline): SGHTA, FQGNSA. CDR3 in DNA: TGTGCCAGCAGCTTAGGACAGGTCTACGAGCAGTACTTC. Amino acids: CASSLGQVYEQYF.

The genes are TRBV7-9 and TRBJ2-1; D might be TRBD1 (6 bases). There are 14 residues in the CDR3. Germline loops: CDR1 SEHNR, CDR2 FQNEAQ (reference sequence). V dropped 5 bases and J dropped 4 bases, with 12 bases sitting between them. The CDR3 reads CASSLTDSYNEQFF. Written as DNA, the CDR3 is TGTGCCAGCAGCCTAACGGACAGTTACAATGAGCAGTTCTTC.

The V and J genes are TRBV7-2 and TRBJ1-1, with D possibly matching TRBD1 (5 bases). V was shortened by 0 bases and J by 8 bases, with 10 bases between the two germline ends. The CDR3 length is 13 residues. Germline V gene lookup returns CDR1 SGHTA and CDR2 FQGNSA. The DNA of the CDR3 is TGTGCCAGCAGCTTAGCGGGACTCTCCGAAGCTTTCTTT. This encodes CASSLAGLSEAFF.

This CDR3 is CASSIGTDNQPQHF. CDR3 bases: TGTGCCAGTAGTATTGGGACAGACAATCAGCCCCAGCATTTT. The rearrangement uses TRBV19 and TRBJ1-5; TRBD1 aligns across 7 bases. The junction had 2 bases not matched to a gene; V was cut back by 3 bases and J by 3 bases. The CDR3 is 14 residues long. Germline CDR1 LNHDA, CDR2 SQIVND (reference sequence).

In this sample, this clone turned up a few times. The V and J genes are TRBV7-2 and TRBJ1-1; the match to TRBD1 covers 11 bases. The length of the CDR3 is 15 residues. Trimming took 3 bases from V and 4 from J; bases not matched to a gene: 4. Germline lookup yields CDR1 SGHTA and CDR2 FQGNSA. CDR3: CASSFRTGGGTEAFF. The CDR3 DNA is TGTGCCAGCAGCTTCCGGACAGGGGGCGGCACTGAAGCTTTCTTT.

In this sample, this clone turned up a few times. V usage is TRBV6-1 and J usage is TRBJ2-7; TRBD2 agrees at 11 bases. The V segment lost 7 bases and the J segment 6 bases; nucleotides outside the gene matches: 8. The CDR3 consists of 14 residues. Germline loops: CDR1 MNHNS, CDR2 SASEGT. The CDR3 loop reads CASKISGRAGEQYF. For the CDR3, the DNA is TGTGCCAGCAAGATTAGCGGGAGGGCCGGCGAGCAGTACTTC.

This clone showed up just a few times. The chain links TRBV28 to TRBJ2-7; no definite D call. Germline CDR1 MDHEN, CDR2 SYDVKM. The CDR3 sequence is 12 residues long. V was clipped by 4 bases and J by 7 bases, with 11 bases between them. In DNA, the CDR3 is TGTGCCAGCAGTTCCTTCACTTGGGAGCAGTACTTC. Its translation: CASSSFTWEQYF. Drawing the rest from reference TRBV28 and TRBJ2-7, the complete variable domain is DVKVTQSSRYLVKRTGEKVFLECVQDMDHENMFWYRQDPGLGLRLIYFSYDVKMKEKGDIPEGYSVSREKKERFSLILESASTNQTSMYLCASSSFTWEQYFGPGTRLTVT.

This clone was picked up many times. The chain couples TRBV7-2 to TRBJ2-2, with 8 bases aligning to TRBD2. J lost 5 bases, V lost 5 bases, and 7 bases had no gene match. CDR3 length equals 15 residues. CDR1 and CDR2 from the germline V gene are SGHTA and FQGNSA. CDR3 in DNA: TGTGCCAGCAGCCTAACCCAGCGGGAGACCGGGGAGCTGTTTTTT. Amino acid sequence: CASSLTQRETGELFF. The variable domain in full, with the rest retrieved from reference TRBV7-2 and TRBJ2-2, is GAGVSQSPSNKVTEKGKDVELRCDPISGHTALYWYRQSLGQGLEFLIYFQGNSAPDKSGLPSDRFSAERTGGSVSTLTIQRTQQEDSAVYLCASSLTQRETGELFFGEGSRLTVL.

A few counts support this clone. The chain combines TRBV4-1 with TRBJ1-4, with a tentative D call TRBD1 (6 bases). V gave up 1 base and J gave up 8 bases, with 14 bases separating them. Germline assignment: CDR1 MGHRA and CDR2 YSYEKL. This CDR3 spans 15 amino acids. The CDR3 coding sequence is TGCGCCAGCAGCCAAGTTTACAGGGCTGGAGAAAAACTGTTTTTT. Its protein is CASSQVYRAGEKLFF.

The rearrangement joins TRBV28 to TRBJ1-3; 7 nucleotides agree with TRBD1. The CDR3 has 15 residues. V gave up 6 bases and J gave up 9 bases; unmatched junction bases: 14. The V gene's germline CDR1 is MDHEN and CDR2 SYDVKM. The CDR3 spells CASRLGTAYGGTIYF. The CDR3 DNA reads as TGTGCCAGCAGGTTGGGGACAGCTTACGGGGGCACCATATATTTT.

Only a few counts were recorded for this clone. The chain combines TRBV5-6 with TRBJ2-7, with TRBD1 matching 9 bases. Germline assignment: CDR1 SGHDT and CDR2 YYEEEE. The CDR3 length is 15 residues. Trimming at V came to 4 bases and at J to 4 bases, leaving 9 bases not matched to a gene. The CDR3 DNA reads as TGTGCCAGCAGCCCAGGGGGAGGACAGGGGTACGAGCAGTACTTC. As protein: CASSPGGGQGYEQYF.

The V call is TRBV5-4, the J call TRBJ2-3; tentative D call: TRBD1 (6 bases). The CDR3 totals 15 residues. Germline V gives CDR1 SGHNT, CDR2 YYREEE (reference sequence). V lost 4 bases to trimming and J lost 3 bases, with 15 bases between them. CDR3 sequence reads: CASSPDLQGTDTQYF. The CDR3 nucleotides read TGTGCCAGCAGCCCAGACCTACAGGGAACAGATACGCAGTATTTT.